This T cell receptor (beta chain) was identified in a study of blood T cell repertoires in COVID-19. Study-level information: Donors in the United States, Italy and Spain gave samples during acute or convalescent COVID-19. T cells, B-cell-depleted T cells, or PBMCs provided the cDNA or gDNA that served as material.

The CDR3 is 15 amino acids. Germline CDR1 SGHVS, CDR2 FQNEAQ. Original processing notes: Using reference gene primer amplification, nucleated cell counts were estimated. TCRdb's table, derived via immunoSEQ multiplex PCR, lists solely in-frame clones and lacks some. D and trimming were read from the DNA, whereas the V and J calls and clone size are those reported in that table. The sample lists about 180,000 clones, more than 75% occurring once. For this clone: At one end the junction does not follow the germline gene, possibly because of a read error.

Source material: peripheral blood. This clonotype originated in an older person with COVID-19, enrolled during active disease. The chain is built from TRBV7-8 and TRBJ1-5; perhaps TRBD1 as D (5 bases). Here the CDR3 DNA reads TGTGCCAGCAGCTTAGTCCGACAGAGCAATCAGCCCCGGCATTTT. Protein sequence: CASSLVRQSNQPRHF.